A selection of T cell receptor beta chains follows, all from one sample in a study of blood T cells in healthy people across ages. MiXCR was run by TCRdb on the 5' RACE reads, yielding one entry per CDR3 protein. The sample contains hundreds of thousands of distinct CDR3 sequences, 24% of which appear only once. Separately, the same data were catalogued under a study of T cells of mothers and their children.

The material sequenced was blood. The origin of the receptors is a boy under 18 in good health. Both conserved end residues are part of each CDR3. A D gene is named only where the DNA matches it firmly. Some rows mark clone size as missing; the rest say once, few, many or name a class of expanded clone.

abundance	v_gene	d_gene	j_gene	CDR3nt	CDR3aa
many	TRBV28	.	TRBJ2-5	TGTGCCAGCAGTTTAGGGCTATTAGAGACCCAGTACTTC	CASSLGLLETQYF
.	TRBV7-3	TRBD1	TRBJ2-7	TGTGCCAGCAGCTTATCCGGGGACAGGTCCTACGAGCAGTACTTC	CASSLSGDRSYEQYF
.	TRBV28	.	TRBJ1-1	TGTGCCAGCAGTTCGGTAGGGGGAAGCACTGAAGCTTTCTTT	CASSSVGGSTEAFF
few	TRBV5-1	.	TRBJ2-7	TGCGCCAGCAGCTTCGGGGTAGACTACGAGCAGTACTTC	CASSFGVDYEQYF
.	TRBV29-1	.	TRBJ1-2	TGCAGCGTAGGGGACGGAGATGGCTACACCTTC	CSVGDGDGYTF
few	TRBV5-1	TRBD2	TRBJ2-5	TGCGCCAGCGTACTAGCGTTGGGGGAGACCCAGTACTTC	CASVLALGETQYF
few	TRBV20-1	.	TRBJ2-1	TGCAGTGCTAGAGATCTAAAAGGGGGTGAGCAGTTCTTC	CSARDLKGGEQFF
.	TRBV27	.	TRBJ2-7	TGTGCCAGCAGTTTAGGGACCCTAGGCGAGCAGTACTTC	CASSLGTLGEQYF
.	TRBV6-2/TRBV6-3	.	TRBJ2-7	TGTGCCAGCATTTCAGCAAAACGTTACGAGCAGTACTTC	CASISAKRYEQYF
many	TRBV6-5	TRBD1	TRBJ2-2	TGTGCCAGCAGTTACGGGACAGACCCTAACACCGGGGAGCTGTTTTTT	CASSYGTDPNTGELFF
once	TRBV9	.	TRBJ2-5	TGTGCCAGCAGCGTAGGGCTAGTTGGCGAGACCCAGTACTTC	CASSVGLVGETQYF
few	TRBV7-9	.	TRBJ2-1	TGTGCCAGCAGCTCTACAGAAGGGGAAGCCAACGATGAGCAGTTCTTC	CASSSTEGEANDEQFF
many	TRBV10-3	.	TRBJ2-1	TGTGCCATCAGTGAGTTGGAGCGTGAGCAGTTCTTC	CAISELEREQFF
many	TRBV20-1	.	TRBJ2-3	TGCAGTGCTAGAGAGCTCCTAGGGGATACGCAGTATTTT	CSARELLGDTQYF
many	TRBV27	.	TRBJ2-5	TGTGCCAGCAGAGCTGTGGCGGGGGCCCCCTTAGAGACCCAGTACTTC	CASRAVAGAPLETQYF
few	TRBV27	.	TRBJ1-1	TGTGCCAGCAGTTTGGAGGGGGGGCGGATTAGGTCGAGGACTGAAGCTTTCTTT	CASSLEGGRIRSRTEAFF
few	TRBV25-1	.	TRBJ1-2	TGTGCCAGCAGAGAGGGGTATGGCTACACCTTC	CASREGYGYTF
.	TRBV20-1	.	TRBJ2-1	TGCAGTGCCCGGATACGATCTTTTTCCGAAGCCTACAATGAGCAGTTCTTC	CSARIRSFSEAYNEQFF
few	TRBV20-1	TRBD2	TRBJ2-7	TGCAGTGCTAGACCCCAGCGGGAGTTCTACGAGCAGTACTTC	CSARPQREFYEQYF
few	TRBV20-1	TRBD2	TRBJ2-3	TGCAGTGCTAGGGAACGGCGGGAGGGCCTAACAGATACGCAGTATTTT	CSARERREGLTDTQYF
.	TRBV7-3	.	TRBJ2-1	TGTGCCAGCAGCCCGACTCCAGGCTCCTACAATGAGCAGTTCTTC	CASSPTPGSYNEQFF
.	TRBV2	.	TRBJ1-4	TGTGCCAGCAGTGAATCTCACGAAAAACTGTTTTTT	CASSESHEKLFF
few	TRBV18	TRBD2	TRBJ2-5	TGTGCCAGCTCCACCAGGGGCCTCGGGACTAGCGGGGGAAAACGACAAGAGACCCAGTACTTC	CASSTRGLGTSGGKRQETQYF
many	TRBV7-9	TRBD1	TRBJ1-6	TGTGCCAGCAGCTACCCGACAGGGGACCCGGACGATTCACCCCTCCACTTT	CASSYPTGDPDDSPLHF
few	TRBV5-1	.	TRBJ2-7	TGCGCCAGCTCTCAAGCAGGGACCTACGAGCAGTACTTC	CASSQAGTYEQYF
.	TRBV24-1	.	TRBJ2-7	TGTGCCACCAGTGTCGGAGGCGAGCAGTACTTC	CATSVGGEQYF
few	TRBV7-2	TRBD1	TRBJ2-5	TGTGCCAGCAGCCGTAACAGGGGCTCGATGGAGACCCAGTACTTC	CASSRNRGSMETQYF
.	TRBV7-9	TRBD1	TRBJ1-1	TGTGCCAGCAGTCGAGGTGGGCAGGGGGTTATCACTGAAGCTTTCTTT	CASSRGGQGVITEAFF
.	TRBV28	.	TRBJ2-7	TGTGCCAGCAGATCCACCACGAAGACAGCCACCTACGAGCAGTACTTC	CASRSTTKTATYEQYF
few	TRBV27	TRBD1	TRBJ2-3	TGTGCCAGCACGTGGTATGGGACAGGCGACCGGGATACGCAGTATTTT	CASTWYGTGDRDTQYF
.	TRBV27	TRBD1	TRBJ1-6	TGTGCCAGCAGGTTGGGTCAGGGGGCCTCCTATAATTCACCCCTCCACTTT	CASRLGQGASYNSPLHF
few	TRBV6-5	.	TRBJ1-5	TGTGCCAGCAGTTACTCGAGGGCAGGTCAGCCCCAGCATTTT	CASSYSRAGQPQHF
.	TRBV4-3	.	TRBJ1-2	TGCGCCAGCAGCCAAGTGGGGGGCGTGGGCTATGGCTACACCTTC	CASSQVGGVGYGYTF
few	TRBV13	.	TRBJ1-1	TGTGCCAGCAGCTTAGACGTCGGCACTGAAGCTTTCTTT	CASSLDVGTEAFF
few	TRBV19	.	TRBJ1-1	TGTGCCAGTAGTCCCCCCGGGGTAACGAACACTGAAGCTTTCTTT	CASSPPGVTNTEAFF
.	TRBV7-2	.	TRBJ2-2	TGTGCCAGCAGTATTACGGGCTGGGAGCTGTTTTTT	CASSITGWELFF
few	TRBV2	.	TRBJ1-1	TGTGCCAGCACCGTGGGGCTTGGGAACACTGAAGCTTTCTTT	CASTVGLGNTEAFF
.	TRBV12-3/TRBV12-4	.	TRBJ2-1	TGTGCCAGCAGGCCCACTCGTTTACGCAATGAGCAGTTCTTC	CASRPTRLRNEQFF
.	TRBV4-3	.	TRBJ1-2	TGCGCCAGCAGCCAAGATATGCGAGCGCCCTTCTATGGCTACACCTTC	CASSQDMRAPFYGYTF
.	TRBV5-8	.	TRBJ1-1	TGTGCCAGCAGGCGCCGGACAGCCAACACTGAAGCTTTCTTT	CASRRRTANTEAFF
.	TRBV29-1	.	TRBJ1-1	TGCAGCGTTGACGGACACCTGAACACTGAAGCTTTCTTT	CSVDGHLNTEAFF
few	TRBV4-3	TRBD2	TRBJ2-7	TGCGCCAGCAGCCAAGGGCGGACTAGCGTCTACGAGCAGTACTTC	CASSQGRTSVYEQYF
.	TRBV6-4	TRBD2	TRBJ2-5	TGTGCCAGCAGCAACGGGACTAGCGGCGGGGAGACCCAGTACTTC	CASSNGTSGGETQYF
few	TRBV7-6	.	TRBJ2-7	TGTGCCAGCAGCTTAGCAGAGAATTCCGGCGAGCAGTACTTC	CASSLAENSGEQYF
.	TRBV6-5	.	TRBJ2-1	TGTGCCAGCATTTACAGGTTTTTGGACAATGAGCAGTTCTTC	CASIYRFLDNEQFF